What follows describes a single T cell receptor (beta chain). These data belong to a study of blood T cell repertoires in COVID-19. Authors' data handling: Reference gene primer amplification gave nucleated cell count estimates. Using immunoSEQ multiplex PCR, the repertoire was profiled, and TCRdb retains in-frame clones only, with some absent. The D gene and trimming were derived from the DNA, and the V and J assignments and clone size from that table. The top ten hold 1.5% to 2% of the sample, which has fewer than 600,000 clones, approximately 87% seen once. This CDR3 has 15 amino acids. J gave up 6 bases and V 3 bases, and 6 bases lay outside the gene matches. Germline values: CDR1 SGDLS, CDR2 YYNGEE.

Material: PBMCs or T cells enriched from blood (not recorded which). V and J are TRBV9 and TRBJ1-5; 10 bases fit TRBD1. The sequence was obtained from a woman between 40 and 55 years old who had recovered from COVID-19. The CDR3, as DNA: TGTGCCAGCAGCGCGGGGACAGGGGCCGGTCAGCCCCAGCATTTT. It encodes CASSAGTGAGQPQHF.